This T cell receptor beta chain was sequenced during a study of cytomegalovirus exposure and HLA in healthy donors. Study-wide points: What a later analysis reportedly showed was that an Asian-associated ancestry cluster had fewer N-insertions than the roughly 670-donor mean.

Trimming shortened V by 2 bases and J by 3 bases, and 4 bases separated the two germline ends. The CDR3 runs to 12 residues. The V gene's germline CDR1 is SNHLY and CDR2 FYNNEI. As for this clone: Its matching antigen is unknown.

PCR involved 60 Vbeta and 13 Jbeta primers. The table came from immunoSEQ multiplex PCR; TCRdb's copy has only in-frame clones and leaves some out. Of about 82,000 clones in the sample, around 9.1% were seen once. The chain couples TRBV2 to TRBJ1-2, with D unclear. This clonotype originated in a man between 60 and 75 years old in good health and CMV-seropositive. The sequencing sample was made of PBMCs. The CDR3 loop is CASSETDYGYTF. CDR3 sequence (DNA): TGTGCCAGCAGTGAAACGGACTATGGCTACACCTTC.